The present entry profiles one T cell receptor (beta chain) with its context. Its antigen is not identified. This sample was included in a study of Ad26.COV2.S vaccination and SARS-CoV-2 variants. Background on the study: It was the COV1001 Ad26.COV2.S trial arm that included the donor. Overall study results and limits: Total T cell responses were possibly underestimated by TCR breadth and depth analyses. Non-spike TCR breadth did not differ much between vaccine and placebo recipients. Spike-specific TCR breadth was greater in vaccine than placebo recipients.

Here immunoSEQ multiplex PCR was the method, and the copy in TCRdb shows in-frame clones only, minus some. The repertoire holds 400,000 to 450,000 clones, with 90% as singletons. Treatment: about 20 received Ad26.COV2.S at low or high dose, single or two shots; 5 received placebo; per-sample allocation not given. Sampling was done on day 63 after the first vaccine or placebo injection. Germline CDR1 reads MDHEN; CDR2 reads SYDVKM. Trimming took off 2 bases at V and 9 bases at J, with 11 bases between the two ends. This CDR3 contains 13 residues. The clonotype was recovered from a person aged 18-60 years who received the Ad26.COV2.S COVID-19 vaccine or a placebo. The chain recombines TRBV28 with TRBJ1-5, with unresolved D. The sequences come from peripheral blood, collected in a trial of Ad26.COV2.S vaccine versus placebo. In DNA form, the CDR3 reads TGTGCCAGCAGTTTAATGCTAGCTGCGCCCCAGCATTTT. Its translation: CASSLMLAAPQHF.